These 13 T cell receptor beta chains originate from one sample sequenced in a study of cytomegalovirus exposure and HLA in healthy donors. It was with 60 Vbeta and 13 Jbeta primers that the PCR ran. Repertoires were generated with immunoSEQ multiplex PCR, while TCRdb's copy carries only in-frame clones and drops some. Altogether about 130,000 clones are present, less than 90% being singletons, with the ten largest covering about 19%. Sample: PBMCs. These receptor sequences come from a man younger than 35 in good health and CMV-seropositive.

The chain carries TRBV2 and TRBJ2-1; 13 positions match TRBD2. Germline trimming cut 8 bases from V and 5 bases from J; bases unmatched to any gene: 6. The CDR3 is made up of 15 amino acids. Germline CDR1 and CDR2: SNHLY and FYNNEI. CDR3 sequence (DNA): TGTGCCAGCCTTCCGGGACTAGCGGGGAACAATGAGCAGTTCTTC. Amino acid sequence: CASLPGLAGNNEQFF.

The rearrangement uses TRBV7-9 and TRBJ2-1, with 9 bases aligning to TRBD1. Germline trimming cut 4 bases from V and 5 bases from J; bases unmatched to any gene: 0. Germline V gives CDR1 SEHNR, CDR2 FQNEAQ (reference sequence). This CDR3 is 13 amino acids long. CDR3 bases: TGTGCCAGCAGCTGGACAGGGGACAATGAGCAGTTCTTC. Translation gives CASSWTGDNEQFF. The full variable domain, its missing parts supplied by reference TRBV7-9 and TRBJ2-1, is DTGVSQNPRHKITKRGQNVTFRCDPISEHNRLYWYRQTLGQGPEFLTYFQNEAQLEKSRLLSDRFSAERPKGSFSTLEIQRTEQGDSAMYLCASSWTGDNEQFFGPGTRLTVL.

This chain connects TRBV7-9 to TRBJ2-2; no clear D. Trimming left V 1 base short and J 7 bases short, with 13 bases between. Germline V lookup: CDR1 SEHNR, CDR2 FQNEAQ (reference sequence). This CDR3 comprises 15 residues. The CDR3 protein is CASSLGTVVGGELFF. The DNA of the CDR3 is TGTGCCAGCAGCTTAGGAACCGTGGTCGGCGGGGAGCTGTTTTTT.

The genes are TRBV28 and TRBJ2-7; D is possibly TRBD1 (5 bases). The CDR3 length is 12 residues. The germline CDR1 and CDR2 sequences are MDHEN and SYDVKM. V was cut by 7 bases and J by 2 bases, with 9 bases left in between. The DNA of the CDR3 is TGTGCCAGCAATCAGGGAACCTACGAGCAGTACTTC. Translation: CASNQGTYEQYF.

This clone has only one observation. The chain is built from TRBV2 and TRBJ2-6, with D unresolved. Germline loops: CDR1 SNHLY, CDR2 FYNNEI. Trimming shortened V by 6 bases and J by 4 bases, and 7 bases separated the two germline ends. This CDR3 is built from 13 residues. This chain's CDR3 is CASRVTGANVLTF. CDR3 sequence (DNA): TGTGCCAGCAGGGTGACAGGGGCCAACGTCCTGACTTTC. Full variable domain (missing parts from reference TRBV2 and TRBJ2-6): EPEVTQTPSHQVTQMGQEVILRCVPISNHLYFYWYRQILGQKVEFLVSFYNNEISEKSEIFDDQFSVERPDGSNFTLKIRSTKLEDSAMYFCASRVTGANVLTFGAGSRLTVL.

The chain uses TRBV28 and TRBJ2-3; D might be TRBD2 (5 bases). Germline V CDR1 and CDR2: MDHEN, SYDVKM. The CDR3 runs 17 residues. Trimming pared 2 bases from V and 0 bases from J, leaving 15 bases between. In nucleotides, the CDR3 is TGTGCCAGCAGTTTAGGAAGCGGAGCCCTTAGCACAGATACGCAGTATTTT. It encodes CASSLGSGALSTDTQYF.

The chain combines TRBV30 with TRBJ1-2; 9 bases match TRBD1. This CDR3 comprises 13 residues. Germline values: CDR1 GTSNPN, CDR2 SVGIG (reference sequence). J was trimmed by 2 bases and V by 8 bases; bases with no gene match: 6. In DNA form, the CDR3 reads TGTGCCGTAACAGGGGGCCGGAACTATGGCTACACCTTC. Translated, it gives CAVTGGRNYGYTF.

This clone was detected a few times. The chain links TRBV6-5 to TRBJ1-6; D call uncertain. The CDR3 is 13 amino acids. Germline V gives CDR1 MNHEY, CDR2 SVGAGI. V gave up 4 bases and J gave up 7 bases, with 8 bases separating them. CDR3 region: CASSSSTNSPLHF. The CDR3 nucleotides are TGTGCCAGCAGTTCATCTACCAATTCACCCCTCCACTTT.

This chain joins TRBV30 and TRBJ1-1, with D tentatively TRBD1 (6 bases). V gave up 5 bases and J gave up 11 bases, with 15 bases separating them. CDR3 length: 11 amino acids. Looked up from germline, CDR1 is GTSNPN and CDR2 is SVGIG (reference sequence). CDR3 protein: CAWVQQGSAFF. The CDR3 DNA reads TGTGCCTGGGTCCAACAGGGTTCGGCTTTCTTT.

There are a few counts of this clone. The CDR3 sequence is CASRGAGTTDTQYF. CDR3 sequence (DNA): TGTGCCAGCAGGGGGGCAGGGACCACAGATACGCAGTATTTT. This chain joins TRBV7-9 and TRBJ2-3, with D possibly TRBD1 on 6 matching bases. V shed 6 bases and J shed 2 bases, with 12 bases lying between them. From germline, CDR1 is SEHNR and CDR2 FQNEAQ (reference sequence). The CDR3 extends over 14 amino acids.

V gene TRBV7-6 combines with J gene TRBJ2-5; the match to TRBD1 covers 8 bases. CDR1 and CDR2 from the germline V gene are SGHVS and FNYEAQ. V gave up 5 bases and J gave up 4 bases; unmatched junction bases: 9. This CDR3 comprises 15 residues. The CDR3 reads CASSVTPQGGETQYF. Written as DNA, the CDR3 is TGTGCCAGCAGCGTAACCCCACAGGGGGGAGAGACCCAGTACTTC.

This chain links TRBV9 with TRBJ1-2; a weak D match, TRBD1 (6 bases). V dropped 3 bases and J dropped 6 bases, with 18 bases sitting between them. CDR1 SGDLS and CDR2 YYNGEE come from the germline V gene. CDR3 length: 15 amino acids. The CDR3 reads CASSGGVGQSHGYTF. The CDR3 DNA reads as TGTGCCAGCAGCGGTGGGGTAGGACAGAGCCATGGCTACACCTTC.

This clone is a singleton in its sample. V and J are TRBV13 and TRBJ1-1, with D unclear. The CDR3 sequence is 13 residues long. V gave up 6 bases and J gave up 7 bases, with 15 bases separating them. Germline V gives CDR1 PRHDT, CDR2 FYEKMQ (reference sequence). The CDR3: CASSLIIQDEAFF. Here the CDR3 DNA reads TGTGCCAGCAGTTTAATAATCCAGGATGAAGCTTTCTTT.